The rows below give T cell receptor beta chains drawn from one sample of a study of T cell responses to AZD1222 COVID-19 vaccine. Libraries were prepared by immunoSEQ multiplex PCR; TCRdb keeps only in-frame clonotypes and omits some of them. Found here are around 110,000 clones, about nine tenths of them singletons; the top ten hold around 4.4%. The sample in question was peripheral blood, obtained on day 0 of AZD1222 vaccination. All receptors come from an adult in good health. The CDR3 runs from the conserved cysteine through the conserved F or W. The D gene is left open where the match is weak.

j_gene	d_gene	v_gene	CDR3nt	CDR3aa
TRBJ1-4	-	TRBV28	TGTGCCAGCAGTTTATCTACCCCGGGGGGGGGTGAAAAACTGTTTTTT	CASSLSTPGGGEKLFF
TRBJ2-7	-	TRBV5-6	TGTGCCAGCAGCTTGGACTACGAGCAGTACTTC	CASSLDYEQYF
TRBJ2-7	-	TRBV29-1	TGCAGCATCCAAGAAAGGGGGACAAACCCCTACGAGCAGTACTTC	CSIQERGTNPYEQYF
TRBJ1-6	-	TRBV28	TGTGCCAGCAGTTTCGTAGGTTCACCCCTCCACTTT	CASSFVGSPLHF
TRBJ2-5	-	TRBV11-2	TGTGCCAGCAGCTTCTCCGGGGAAGAGACCCAGTACTTC	CASSFSGEETQYF
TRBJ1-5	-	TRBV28	TGTGCCAGCAGTGCCCCCAGGGGCTGGAATCAGCCCCAGCATTTT	CASSAPRGWNQPQHF
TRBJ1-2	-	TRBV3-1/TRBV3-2	TGTGCCAGCAGCACCTGGACGGCTAACTATGGCTACACCTTC	CASSTWTANYGYTF
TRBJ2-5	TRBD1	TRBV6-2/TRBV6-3	TGTGCCAGCAGCCAACAGGGGGCCGGGGAGACCCAGTACTTC	CASSQQGAGETQYF
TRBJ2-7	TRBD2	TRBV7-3	TGTGCCAGCAGCTTAACCGGTGCTAGCGGGGGTCTCGAGCAGTACTTC	CASSLTGASGGLEQYF
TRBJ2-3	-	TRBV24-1	TGTGCCACCAGTGATTGGGACGTGAGCACAGATACGCAGTATTTT	CATSDWDVSTDTQYF